Presented here are 22 T cell receptor beta chains from one specimen sequenced in a study of T-cell reconstitution after alpha-beta-depleted transplantation in children. During its preparation, the TCRbeta library received unique molecular identifiers. TCRdb reanalysed the PCR reads using MiXCR and keeps one entry per CDR3 protein. The sample has roughly 310,000 distinct CDR3 sequences, around 25% seen once; the top ten hold approximately 9.9%. Sequencing was performed on PBMCs, mostly from graft donor cells, taken 180 days after TCRalphabeta/CD19-depleted stem cell transplant. These receptors all stem from a male patient between 5 and 17 years old who had a stem cell transplant for acute lymphoblastic leukemia, so the T cells may come from the graft donor.

The chain employs TRBV29-1 and TRBJ2-7; 11 nucleotides line up with TRBD1. CDR1 is SQVTM and CDR2 is ANQGSEA in the germline V gene. CDR3 length equals 13 residues. J gave up 4 bases and V 3 bases, and 2 bases lay outside the gene matches. The CDR3 DNA is TGCAGCGTTGACGGGACAGGGGGTTACGAGCAGTACTTC. It codes for CSVDGTGGYEQYF.

This clonotype was seen at least ten times. The chain links TRBV12-3 or TRBV12-4 to TRBJ2-7; no reliable D call. CDR3 length: 11 amino acids. With 3 bases removed from V and 3 bases from J, the gap between germline ends came to 3 bases. CDR3 DNA: TGTGCCAGCAGTTTCTACTACGAGCAGTACTTC. Translated: CASSFYYEQYF.

There are a few counts of this clonotype. The chain recombines TRBV10-1 with TRBJ2-5; D is perhaps TRBD1 (5 bases). The germline V gene encodes CDR1 WNHNN and CDR2 SYGVQD (reference sequence). The CDR3 extends over 15 amino acids. With 2 bases removed from V and 5 bases from J, the gap between germline ends came to 15 bases. The CDR3 DNA follows: TGCGCCAGCAGTGAGGGTAAAGGGGTTCAGGAGACCCAGTACTTC. Protein: CASSEGKGVQETQYF.

The chain couples TRBV7-9 to TRBJ1-5; a possible D gene is TRBD1 (6 bases). The CDR3 has 16 amino acids. The V gene's germline CDR1 is SEHNR and CDR2 FQNEAQ (reference sequence). Trimming took off 1 base at V and 2 bases at J, with 12 bases between the two ends. The CDR3 bases are TGTGCCAGCAGCTTAGGCCCGAGGACAGGCAATCAGCCCCAGCATTTT. Encoded protein: CASSLGPRTGNQPQHF.

This chain joins TRBV27 and TRBJ1-1; 9 nucleotides line up with TRBD1. The CDR3 has 20 amino acids. The V gene's germline CDR1 is MNHEY and CDR2 SMNVEV (reference sequence). Losses at the gene ends were 2 bases for V and 5 bases for J; bases not matched to a gene: 21. CDR3 sequence reads: CASSLVADTGTGTFGTEAFF. In DNA form, the CDR3 reads TGTGCCAGCAGTTTAGTGGCCGATACCGGGACAGGGACTTTTGGGACTGAAGCTTTCTTT.

J is TRBJ1-1 and V is TRBV18, with 10 bases fitting TRBD1. The CDR3 sequence is 18 residues long. J gave up 1 base and V 3 bases, and 11 bases lay outside the gene matches. The germline CDR1 and CDR2 sequences are KGHSH and LQKENI. This CDR3 reads CASSPRSGTGAGNTEAFF. As DNA, the CDR3 is TGTGCCAGCTCACCGAGGTCCGGGACAGGGGCAGGGAACACTGAAGCTTTCTTT.

This chain connects TRBV11-2 to TRBJ2-1; 7 bases map to TRBD2. The CDR3 loop spans 18 amino acids. Germline V gene data show CDR1 as SGHAT and CDR2 as FQNNGV. The ends lost 0 bases at V and 5 bases at J; junction bases unmatched: 13. CDR3: CASSLEAPGSLADNEQFF. The CDR3 DNA reads TGTGCCAGCAGCTTAGAGGCCCCGGGTAGCCTAGCGGACAATGAGCAGTTCTTC.

This chain connects TRBV7-6 to TRBJ2-5; 11 nucleotides match TRBD1. CDR1 is SGHVS and CDR2 is FNYEAQ in the germline V gene. The trim removed 3 bases at V and 1 base at J, leaving 1 base unmatched. This CDR3 spans 15 amino acids. Here the CDR3 DNA reads TGTGCCAGCAGCTTCGGGACAGGGGGCCAAGAGACCCAGTACTTC. Translation gives CASSFGTGGQETQYF.

A few counts support this clonotype. The J gene is TRBJ2-2, the V gene TRBV5-1, with D perhaps given as TRBD1 or TRBD2 (5 bases each). The CDR3 has 15 amino acids. Trimming removed 3 bases at V and 2 bases at J, with 11 bases between. Germline loops: CDR1 SGHRS, CDR2 YFSETQ. CDR3 sequence: CASSWVGTNTGELFF. The CDR3 DNA reads TGCGCCAGCAGCTGGGTAGGGACCAACACCGGGGAGCTGTTTTTT. The complete variable domain, with remaining parts taken from reference TRBV5-1 and TRBJ2-2, reads KAGVTQTPRYLIKTRGQQVTLSCSPISGHRSVSWYQQTPGQGLQFLFEYFSETQRNKGNFPGRFSGRQFSNSRSEMNVSTLELGDSALYLCASSWVGTNTGELFFGEGSRLTVL.

The rearrangement links TRBV20-1 to TRBJ2-3, with TRBD2 matching 16 bases. The CDR3 totals 20 residues. CDR1 DFQATT and CDR2 SNEGSKA come from the germline V gene (reference sequence). The V gene end was trimmed by 0 bases and the J gene end by 0 bases; junction bases not matched to a gene: 9. The CDR3 sequence is CSARDLWGLAGGQSTDTQYF. The CDR3 bases are TGCAGTGCTAGAGATCTGTGGGGACTAGCGGGAGGGCAGAGCACAGATACGCAGTATTTT.

The chain joins TRBV12-3 or TRBV12-4 to TRBJ2-3, with 10 bases fitting TRBD2. The trim removed 7 bases at V and 3 bases at J, leaving 4 bases unmatched. The CDR3 sequence is 14 residues long. The CDR3 DNA follows: TGTGCCAGCACCCCTAGCGGGAGAACAGATACGCAGTATTTT. This encodes CASTPSGRTDTQYF.

V usage is TRBV7-8 and J usage is TRBJ2-7, with 8 nucleotides matching TRBD1. CDR3 length: 13 residues. The V segment lost 6 bases and the J segment 3 bases; nucleotides outside the gene matches: 4. The V gene's germline CDR1 is SGHVS and CDR2 FQNEAQ. CDR3 loop: CASRSGQVYEQYF. For the CDR3, the DNA is TGTGCCAGCAGGTCGGGACAGGTCTACGAGCAGTACTTC.

The chain couples TRBV5-1 to TRBJ1-2, with 9 nucleotides matching TRBD1. In germline, CDR1 is SGHRS, CDR2 YFSETQ. V was pared by 4 bases and J by 2 bases, with 15 bases of the junction left unmatched. This CDR3 has 18 residues. CDR3 nucleotides: TGCGCCAGCAGCCGATCTTCCCCCGGGACAGGGATAAACTATGGCTACACCTTC. Amino acid sequence: CASSRSSPGTGINYGYTF.

A single count supports this clonotype. The chain joins TRBV15 to TRBJ2-7; D is undetermined. CDR1 LNHNV and CDR2 YYDKDF come from the germline V gene (reference sequence). The CDR3 loop spans 13 amino acids. Deletions cut 5 bases from V and 3 bases from J, with 11 bases between. The CDR3 is CATSPKASYEQYF. CDR3 bases: TGTGCCACCAGCCCGAAGGCTAGCTACGAGCAGTACTTC.

The chain joins TRBV5-5 to TRBJ1-1; possible D gene TRBD1, 6 bases. The V end lost 4 bases, the J end lost 7 bases, and 14 bases lay between the germline ends. This CDR3 is built from 13 residues. The germline V gene encodes CDR1 SGHKS and CDR2 YYEKEE (reference sequence). CDR3 nucleotides: TGTGCCAGCAGCCCGCGGGGGGGCCTTGAAGCTTTCTTT. This translates into CASSPRGGLEAFF.

This clonotype appeared a few times. The J gene is TRBJ2-7, the V gene TRBV20-1; D unresolved. V was cut by 6 bases and J by 4 bases, with 19 bases left in between. The CDR3 is 14 residues long. Germline V gene sequence: CDR1 DFQATT, CDR2 SNEGSKA (reference sequence). The CDR3 DNA is TGCAGTGCCCCCTTGCAGAACACCCCTTACGAGCAGTACTTC. This gives the protein CSAPLQNTPYEQYF.

The chain has TRBV6-1 and TRBJ1-6, with 9 bases identical to TRBD1. Germline V CDR1 and CDR2: MNHNS, SASEGT. This CDR3 comprises 17 residues. V was clipped by 4 bases and J by 6 bases; unmatched bases: 10. CDR3 sequence reads: CASSGRRTGAGNSPLHF. The CDR3 region has the DNA TGTGCCAGCAGTGGGCGAAGGACAGGGGCAGGTAATTCACCCCTCCACTTT.

This clonotype was counted a few times. V and J are TRBV18 and TRBJ1-5, with unresolved D. The V gene's germline CDR1 is KGHSH and CDR2 LQKENI. Trimming left V 6 bases short and J 0 bases short, with 9 bases between. CDR3 length equals 14 residues. CDR3 DNA sequence: TGTGCCAGCTCCCCAACTAATAGCAATCAGCCCCAGCATTTT. This gives the protein CASSPTNSNQPQHF.

This chain connects TRBV13 to TRBJ2-7, with D possibly being TRBD1 or TRBD2 (5 bases each). This CDR3 is 16 amino acids long. Germline CDR1 and CDR2: PRHDT and FYEKMQ (reference sequence). The V end was cut by 5 bases, the J end by 2 bases, with 19 bases between. For the CDR3, the DNA is TGTGCCAGCAGCCACCGGGACCGGTCGCGCCCCTACGAGCAGTACTTC. Its translation is CASSHRDRSRPYEQYF.

This clonotype came up a few times. CDR3 residues: CASREGLAVIAKNIQYF. The CDR3, as DNA: TGCGCCAGCAGGGAGGGACTAGCGGTCATAGCCAAAAACATTCAGTACTTC. This chain joins TRBV5-1 and TRBJ2-4; 11 bases are shared with TRBD2. The junction had 7 bases not matched to a gene; V was cut back by 5 bases and J by 0 bases. This CDR3 has 17 residues. Per germline, CDR1 SGHRS and CDR2 YFSETQ.

This clonotype occurred a few times. The gene calls are TRBV7-2 and TRBJ2-4, with D perhaps TRBD2 (6 bases). In germline, CDR1 is SGHTA, CDR2 FQGNSA. V was trimmed by 3 bases and J by 1 base, leaving 13 bases between them. This CDR3 is 16 amino acids long. The CDR3 bases are TGTGCCAGCAGCTTTACGGGGGTCCTTGCCAAAAACATTCAGTACTTC. It yields the protein CASSFTGVLAKNIQYF.

This clonotype showed up just once. The rearrangement joins TRBV18 to TRBJ1-2; perhaps TRBD1 as D (5 bases). Germline V gives CDR1 KGHSH, CDR2 LQKENI. Trimming removed 2 bases at V and 4 bases at J, with 11 bases between. The CDR3 contains 14 residues. The CDR3 DNA follows: TGTGCCAGCTCACCAAGCCAGGGAAGCTATGGCTACACCTTC. This translates into CASSPSQGSYGYTF.